This T cell receptor beta chain was observed in a study of radiation and T cells in renal cell carcinoma (dated by TCRdb to the early 2020s). For the study in its entirety: Samples were obtained from a clinical trial, in which 15 Gy stereotactic body radiation therapy was delivered to primary renal cell carcinomas and nephrectomy was performed 4 weeks later. In total, 50 or so samples, comprising some 25 tumors and some 27 peripheral blood samples, were subjected to TCR beta sequencing. Across all 50 or so samples, 4,016,671 unique CDR3 nucleotide sequences, encoding roughly 2,600,000 unique CDR3 amino acid sequences, were identified. Study-wide conclusions, independent of this receptor: Tracking of blood repertoire dynamics stopped at approximately 4 weeks after treatment, with no follow-up past that point. An increase in top tumor clonotypes in blood was observed from baseline to 2 weeks post-radiation, followed by contraction by 4 weeks, which was taken to suggest transient expansion of tumor-resident clones. Effects of radiation dose or scheduling on the TCR repertoire could not be addressed with the single-armed trial design. Because no pretreatment tumor biopsies were available, whether clonotypes were present in the tumor at baseline could not be determined.

Cut back by 6 bases and 8 bases, the V and J ends lie 21 bases apart. CDR1 and CDR2, per the germline V gene, are MNHEY and SVGAGI. From cysteine to phenylalanine, the CDR3 is 15 amino acids long. Only CDR3 DNA is held: 45 bases, read in frame from base 1. TCR beta libraries were generated from genomic DNA with the immunoSEQ kit, following the manufacturer's recommendations. To prepare libraries, a first multiplex PCR with proprietary primers was run, followed by a second PCR that added unique barcodes, and a bead cleanup was done after each round. Each sample batch included a kit-provided positive control reaction and a negative control reaction. The final libraries underwent checking on an Agilent 4200 TapeStation D1000 ScreenTape, volumetric pooling, and quantification by qPCR. An Illumina NextSeq500 fitted with a MidOutput 150-cycle cartridge performed the sequencing, running 156 Read1 cycles and 15 Index1 cycles with the kit's custom primers. The pooled library was loaded at roughly 1 pM with around 20% PhiX control spiked in. Processing in the source paper ran as follows. The vendor-processed data were analyzed in R, and a clonotype was defined as all T cells that share the same CDR3 nucleotide sequence. For clone abundance analyses, frequencies were normalized to the 10,000 most abundant clones per sample. Public T cell clones, which averaged fewer than five per sample, were excluded before analysis. Tumor-enriched and baseline blood-enriched clonotypes were defined by at least a 32-fold difference in abundance between compartments. A beta-binomial differential abundance model was used to identify clonotypes that were expanded or contracted between blood time points. Tumor-blood repertoire similarity was measured with the Baroni-Urbani and Buser coefficient, and groups were compared using two-tailed Wilcoxon tests in R. In its TCRdb copy, this immuneACCESS table keeps in-frame sequences only and misses some clones. Where compared with another copy, unresolved V genes explain less than half of these, and the others have no known cause. The DNA was the basis for D and trimming; V, J and clone size are from that table. In all, the sample holds roughly 120,000 clones, and approximately 75% of those were seen once. The ten largest clones represent around 2% of the sample.

The label giving this sample's time point can be read as: blood 2 weeks post-SBRT. The sample's treatment or condition label, in plain terms: 15 Gy SBRT to primary tumor, nephrectomy 4 weeks later. To follow tumor-enriched clonotypes, peripheral blood was collected serially from radiation-treated patients at baseline and again at 2 weeks and 4 weeks after SBRT. Renal cell carcinoma with clear cell pathology was present in all patients. The QIAamp DNA Blood Mini Kit (Qiagen) was used to prepare genomic DNA for TCR sequencing. Samples were included in the analyses only if all quality control checks were passed. About this clone: No cognate antigen has been identified for it. Base qualities are not at hand, and no much larger clone is one base apart.

This sequence uses TRBV6-5 and TRBJ2-3; a weak D assignment points to TRBD1 (6 bases agree). The receptor comes from a woman aged 55-70 years with renal cell carcinoma. Here the sequenced sample was blood, taken from a patient whose treatment included radiotherapy and nephrectomy. Read as DNA, the sequence is TGTGCCAGCAGCTCCTTATCTTTAGGGGGTCGTACGCAGTATTTT. Translated, this gives CASSSLSLGGRTQYF.